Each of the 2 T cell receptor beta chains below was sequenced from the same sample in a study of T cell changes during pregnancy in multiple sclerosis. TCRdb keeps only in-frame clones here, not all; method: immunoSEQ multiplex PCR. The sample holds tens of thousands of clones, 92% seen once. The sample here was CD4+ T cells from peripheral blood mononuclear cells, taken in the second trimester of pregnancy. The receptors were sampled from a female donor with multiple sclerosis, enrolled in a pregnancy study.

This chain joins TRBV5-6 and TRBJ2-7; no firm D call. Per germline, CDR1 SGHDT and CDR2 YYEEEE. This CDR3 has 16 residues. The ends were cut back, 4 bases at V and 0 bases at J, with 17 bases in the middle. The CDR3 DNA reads TGTGCCAGCAGCCGTGTTGAAAGAGGCCCCTCCTACGAGCAGTACTTC. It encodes CASSRVERGPSYEQYF.

This CDR3 reads CASSLTGSDEQYF. CDR3 coding DNA: TGTGCCAGCAGCTTGACAGGGTCGGACGAGCAGTACTTC. The gene calls are TRBV5-4 and TRBJ2-7, with a possible D match to TRBD1 (6 bases). The CDR3 runs to 13 residues. Trimming pared 1 base from V and 5 bases from J, leaving 10 bases between. Germline CDR1 reads SGHNT; CDR2 reads YYREEE (reference sequence).